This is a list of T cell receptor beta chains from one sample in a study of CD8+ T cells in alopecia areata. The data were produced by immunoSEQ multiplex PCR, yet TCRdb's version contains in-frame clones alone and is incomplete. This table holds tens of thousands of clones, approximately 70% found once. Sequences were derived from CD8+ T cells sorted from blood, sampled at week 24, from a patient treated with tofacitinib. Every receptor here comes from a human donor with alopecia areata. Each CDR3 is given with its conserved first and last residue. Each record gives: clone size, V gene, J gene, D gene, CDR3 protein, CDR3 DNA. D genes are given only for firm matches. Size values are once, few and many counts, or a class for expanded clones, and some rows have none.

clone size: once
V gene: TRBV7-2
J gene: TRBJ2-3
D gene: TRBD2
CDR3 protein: CASSLRILAGDITDTQYF
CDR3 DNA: TGTGCCAGCAGCTTGAGGATACTAGCGGGGGACATCACAGATACGCAGTATTTT

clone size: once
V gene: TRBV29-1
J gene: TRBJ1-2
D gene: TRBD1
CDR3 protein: CSVEEQGLTVGYTF
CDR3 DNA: TGCAGCGTTGAAGAACAGGGGCTAACGGTCGGCTACACCTTC

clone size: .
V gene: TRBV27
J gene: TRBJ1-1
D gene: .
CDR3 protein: CASSIAGNTEAFF
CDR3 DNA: TGTGCCAGCAGTATCGCAGGGAACACTGAAGCTTTCTTT

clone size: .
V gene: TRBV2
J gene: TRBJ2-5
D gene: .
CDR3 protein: CASSDVTGGQYF
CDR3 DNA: TGCGCCAGCAGTGACGTTACTGGCGGGCAGTACTTC

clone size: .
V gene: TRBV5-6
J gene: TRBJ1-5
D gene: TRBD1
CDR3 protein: CASSLGQGDQPQHF
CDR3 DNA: TGTGCCAGCAGCTTAGGACAGGGGGATCAGCCCCAGCATTTT

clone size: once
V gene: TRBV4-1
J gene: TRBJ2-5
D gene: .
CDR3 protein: CASSQDLSFMETQYF
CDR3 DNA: TGCGCCAGCAGCCAAGATCTTAGCTTTATGGAGACCCAGTACTTC

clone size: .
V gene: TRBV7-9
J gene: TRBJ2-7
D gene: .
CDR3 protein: CASSSPGEQYF
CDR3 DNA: TGTGCCAGCAGCTCCCCCGGGGAGCAGTACTTC

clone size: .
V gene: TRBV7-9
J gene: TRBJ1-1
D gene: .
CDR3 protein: CASSPPVGEEGEAFF
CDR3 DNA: TGTGCCAGCAGCCCCCCGGTGGGGGAAGAGGGTGAAGCTTTCTTT

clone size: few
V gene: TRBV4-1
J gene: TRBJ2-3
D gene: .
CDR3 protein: CASSQPPTGASTDTQYF
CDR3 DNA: TGCGCCAGCAGCCAGCCACCGACAGGAGCTAGCACAGATACGCAGTATTTT

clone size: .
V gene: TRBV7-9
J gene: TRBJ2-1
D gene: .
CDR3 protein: CASSLFTGPSSYNEQFF
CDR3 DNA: TGTGCCAGCAGCCTCTTTACAGGGCCGAGCTCCTACAATGAGCAGTTCTTC

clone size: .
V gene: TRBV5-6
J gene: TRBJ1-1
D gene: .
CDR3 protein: CASSLILGSRLNTEAFF
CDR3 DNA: TGTGCCAGCAGCTTGATATTAGGGTCCCGACTGAACACTGAAGCTTTCTTT

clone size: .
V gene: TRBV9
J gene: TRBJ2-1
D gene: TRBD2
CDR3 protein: CASSVRDYHSDEQFF
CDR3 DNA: TGTGCCAGCAGCGTACGGGACTACCACTCGGATGAGCAGTTCTTC

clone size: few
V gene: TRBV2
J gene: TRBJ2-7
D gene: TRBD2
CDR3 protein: CASGSGTSGYSSYEQYF
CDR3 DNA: TGTGCCAGCGGTTCAGGGACTAGCGGGTATAGCTCCTACGAGCAGTACTTC

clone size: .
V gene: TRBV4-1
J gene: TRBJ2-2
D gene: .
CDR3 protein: CASSRAGRNTGELFF
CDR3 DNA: TGCGCCAGCAGCCGGGCGGGAAGGAACACCGGGGAGCTGTTTTTT

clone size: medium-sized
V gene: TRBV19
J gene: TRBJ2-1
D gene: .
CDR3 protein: CASSIQTGSLNEQFF
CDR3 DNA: TGTGCCAGTAGTATCCAGACGGGGTCTTTAAATGAGCAGTTCTTC

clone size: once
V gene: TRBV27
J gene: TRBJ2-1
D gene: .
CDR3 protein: CASRDWRVQEQFF
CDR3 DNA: TGTGCCAGCAGGGACTGGCGGGTACAGGAGCAGTTCTTC

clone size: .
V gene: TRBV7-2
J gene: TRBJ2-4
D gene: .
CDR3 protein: CASSRTERLAKNIQYF
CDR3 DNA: TGTGCCAGCAGTCGTACAGAGAGACTAGCCAAAAACATTCAGTACTTC

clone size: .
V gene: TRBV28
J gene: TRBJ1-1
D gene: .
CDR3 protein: CASSPWAGNTEAFF
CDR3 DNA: TGTGCCAGCAGCCCCTGGGCGGGGAACACTGAAGCTTTCTTT

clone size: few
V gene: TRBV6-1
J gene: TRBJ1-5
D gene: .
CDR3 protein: CASSDWGQEHQPQHF
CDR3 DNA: TGTGCCAGCAGTGATTGGGGACAAGAACATCAGCCCCAGCATTTT

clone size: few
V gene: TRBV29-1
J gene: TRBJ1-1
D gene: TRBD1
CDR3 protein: CSVEGTGGGSREAFF
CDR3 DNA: TGCAGCGTTGAAGGGACAGGGGGCGGTTCCCGTGAAGCTTTCTTT

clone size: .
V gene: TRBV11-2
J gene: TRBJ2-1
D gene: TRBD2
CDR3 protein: CASSRSGGNNEQFF
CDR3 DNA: TGTGCCAGCAGCCGCAGCGGGGGAAACAATGAGCAGTTCTTC

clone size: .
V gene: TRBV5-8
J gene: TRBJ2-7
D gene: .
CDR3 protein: CASSFMSQILSYEQYF
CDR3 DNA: TGTGCCAGCAGCTTTATGTCACAGATACTCTCCTACGAGCAGTACTTC

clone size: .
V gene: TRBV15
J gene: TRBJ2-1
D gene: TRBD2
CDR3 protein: CATSRTRIAGVEQFF
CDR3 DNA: TGTGCCACCAGCAGAACGAGAATAGCGGGAGTAGAGCAGTTCTTC

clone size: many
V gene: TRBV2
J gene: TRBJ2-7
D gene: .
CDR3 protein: CASTPTNEQYF
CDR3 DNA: TGTGCCAGCACCCCTACGAACGAGCAGTACTTC

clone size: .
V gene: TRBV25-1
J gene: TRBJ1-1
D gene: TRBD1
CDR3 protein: CASSNKGARFEAFF
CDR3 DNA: TGTGCCAGCAGTAATAAGGGGGCGCGTTTTGAAGCTTTCTTT

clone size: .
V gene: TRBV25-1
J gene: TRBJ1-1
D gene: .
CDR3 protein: CASSGFGNTEAFF
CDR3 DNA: TGTGCCAGCAGTGGTTTTGGGAACACTGAAGCTTTCTTT

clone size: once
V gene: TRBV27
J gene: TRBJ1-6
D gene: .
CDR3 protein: CASSLSAQGAPLHF
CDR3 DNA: TGTGCCAGCAGTTTATCCGCCCAGGGAGCACCCCTCCACTTT

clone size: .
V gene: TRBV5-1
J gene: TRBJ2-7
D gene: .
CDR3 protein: CASRGDSSYEQYF
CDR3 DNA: TGCGCCAGCAGGGGAGACAGTTCCTACGAGCAGTACTTC

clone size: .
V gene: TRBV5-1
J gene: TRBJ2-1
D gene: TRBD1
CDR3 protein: CASSYHRDRGPVNEQFF
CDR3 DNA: TGCGCCAGCAGCTACCATCGTGACAGGGGGCCCGTCAATGAGCAGTTCTTC

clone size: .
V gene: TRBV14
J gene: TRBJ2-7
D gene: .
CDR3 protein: CASSPRGYEQYF
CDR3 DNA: TGTGCCAGCAGCCCCCGGGGATACGAGCAGTACTTC

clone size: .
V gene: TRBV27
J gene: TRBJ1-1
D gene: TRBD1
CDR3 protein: CASSLSGGTGAFF
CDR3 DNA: TGTGCCAGCAGTTTATCGGGGGGGACAGGAGCTTTCTTT

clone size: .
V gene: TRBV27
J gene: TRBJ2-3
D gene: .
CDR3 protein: CASSFPSTDTQYF
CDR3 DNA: TGTGCCAGCAGTTTTCCTAGCACAGATACGCAGTATTTT

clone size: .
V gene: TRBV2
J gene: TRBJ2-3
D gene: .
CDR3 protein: CASNGLLDTQYF
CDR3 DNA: TGTGCCAGCAACGGCCTCTTAGATACGCAGTATTTT

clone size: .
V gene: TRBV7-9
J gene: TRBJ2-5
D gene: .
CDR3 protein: CASSLEMNVETQYF
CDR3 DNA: TGTGCCAGCAGCTTAGAGATGAATGTGGAGACCCAGTACTTC

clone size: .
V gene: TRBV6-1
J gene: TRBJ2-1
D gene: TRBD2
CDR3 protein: CASSASGTSGRGGLYNEQFF
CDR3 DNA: TGTGCCAGCAGTGCCTCCGGGACTAGCGGGAGAGGGGGGCTCTACAATGAGCAGTTCTTC

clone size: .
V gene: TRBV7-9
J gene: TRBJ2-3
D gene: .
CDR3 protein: CASSLDRSSASDTQYF
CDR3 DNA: TGTGCCAGCAGCTTAGATCGTTCGTCGGCCTCAGATACGCAGTATTTT

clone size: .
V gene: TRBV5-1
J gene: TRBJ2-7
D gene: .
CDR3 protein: CASSVRAGPRYEQYF
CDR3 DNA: TGCGCCAGCAGCGTTCGAGCGGGCCCTAGGTACGAGCAGTACTTC

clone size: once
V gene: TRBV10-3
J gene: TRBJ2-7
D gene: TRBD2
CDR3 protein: CAISVVLVAGHEQYF
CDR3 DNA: TGTGCCATCAGTGTCGTATTGGTAGCGGGTCACGAGCAGTACTTC

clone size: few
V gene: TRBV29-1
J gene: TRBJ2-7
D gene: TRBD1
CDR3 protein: CSVRQGPHEQYF
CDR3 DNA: TGCAGCGTTAGACAGGGTCCCCACGAGCAGTACTTC

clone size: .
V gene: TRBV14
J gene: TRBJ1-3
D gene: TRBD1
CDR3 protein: CASSQTGGFSDTIYF
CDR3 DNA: TGTGCCAGCAGCCAAACAGGGGGCTTTTCTGACACCATATATTTT

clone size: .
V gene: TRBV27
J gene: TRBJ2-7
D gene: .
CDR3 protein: CASSPGWSQYF
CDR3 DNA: TGTGCCAGCAGTCCCGGATGGTCGCAGTACTTC

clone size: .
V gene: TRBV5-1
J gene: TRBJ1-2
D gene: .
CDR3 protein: CASSFRQASDGYTF
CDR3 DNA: TGCGCCAGCAGCTTTCGACAGGCCTCGGACGGCTACACCTTC

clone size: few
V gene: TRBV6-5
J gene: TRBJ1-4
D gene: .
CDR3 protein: CAGRSEKLFF
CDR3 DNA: TGTGCCGGCAGATCTGAAAAACTGTTTTTT

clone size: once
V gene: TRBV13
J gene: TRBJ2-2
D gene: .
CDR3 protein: CASSEYRTGELFF
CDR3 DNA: TGTGCCAGCAGCGAATATAGAACCGGGGAGCTGTTTTTT

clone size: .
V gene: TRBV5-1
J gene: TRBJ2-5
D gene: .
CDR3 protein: CASSPRGQETQYF
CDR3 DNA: TGCGCCAGCAGCCCCAGGGGTCAAGAGACCCAGTACTTC